One sample yielded the 2 T cell receptor beta chains listed below, sequenced in a study of human T cells and chemical hapten exposure (dated by TCRdb to about 2021). Library preparation used RACE. The run used a NextSeq 500. The public reads were reprocessed in TCRdb via fastp at Q25 and MiXCR, keeping in-frame beta chains. Entries that share a CDR3 protein sequence are merged under the most common genes and DNA. Present in this sample are roughly 69,000 distinct CDR3 sequences, about 10% of which were seen just once. The ten most abundant clones make up roughly 2.1% of the sample. Read against the paper, the sample's time point label means: patch test 3, about 24 weeks after DPC sensitization. The sample's treatment or condition label, in plain terms: therapeutic diphenylcyclopropenone sensitization with weekly scalp DPC. The sample in question was whole blood, obtained in connection with sensitization to the hapten diphenylcyclopropenone (DPC). The receptors originated from a woman in her thirties with alopecia areata. Some clones in this sample may be carry-over from other donors' samples.

This clonotype was seen repeatedly, ten times or more. The chain is built from TRBV11-1 and TRBJ2-3; no reliable D call. CDR1 is SGHAT, CDR2 FQDESV, per germline (reference sequence). The V end lost 3 bases, the J end lost 2 bases, and 6 bases lay between the germline ends. The CDR3 is 13 residues long. CDR3 nucleotides: TGTGCCAGCAGCTTCCTTAACACAGATACGCAGTATTTT. It specifies CASSFLNTDTQYF.

The chain uses TRBV11-2 and TRBJ1-4; 8 bases match TRBD1. The length of the CDR3 is 14 residues. Per the germline V gene, CDR1 is SGHAT and CDR2 is FQNNGV. V was pared by 5 bases and J by 8 bases, with 7 bases of the junction left unmatched. CDR3 sequence: CASSPGQGSEKLFF. In nucleotides, the CDR3 is TGTGCCAGCAGCCCCGGACAGGGCAGCGAAAAACTGTTTTTT. The variable domain in full, completed from reference TRBV11-2 and TRBJ1-4, reads EAGVAQSPRYKIIEKRQSVAFWCNPISGHATLYWYQQILGQGPKLLIQFQNNGVVDDSQLPKDRFSAERLKGVDSTLKIQPAKLEDSAVYLCASSPGQGSEKLFFGSGTQLSVL.